This T cell receptor beta chain was profiled in a study of T-cell reconstitution after alpha-beta-depleted transplantation in children. A remark on this clonotype: Antigen specificity is unknown.

Unique molecular identifiers were incorporated when the TCRbeta library was constructed. TCRdb passed the PCR reads through MiXCR, listing each CDR3 protein once. Of about 120,000 distinct CDR3 sequences in the sample, 10% were seen once. The study, taken as a whole, reports: The high TCRbeta diversity at day 60 in some patients came from surviving recipient T cells and thymic progenitors. From newly produced T cells came most of the T-cell counts and diversity one year after transplant. At around two months after transplant, the alpha-beta T cells were reportedly derived from several hundred expanded clones that came from non-depleted graft cells.

There are 13 residues in the CDR3. Trimming cost V 3 bases and J 4 bases, with 9 bases left between them. Germline CDR1 and CDR2: SGHTA and FQGTGA. This sequence originates from a boy aged 2 to 10 with acute lymphoblastic leukemia, due to receive a stem cell transplant. The sequences come from PBMCs, collected before TCRalphabeta/CD19-depleted stem cell transplant. V is TRBV7-3 and J is TRBJ2-5; maybe TRBD2 (6 bases). The CDR3 region has the DNA TGTGCCAGCAGCTTGGAGGGAGGAGAGACCCAGTACTTC. This gives the protein CASSLEGGETQYF.